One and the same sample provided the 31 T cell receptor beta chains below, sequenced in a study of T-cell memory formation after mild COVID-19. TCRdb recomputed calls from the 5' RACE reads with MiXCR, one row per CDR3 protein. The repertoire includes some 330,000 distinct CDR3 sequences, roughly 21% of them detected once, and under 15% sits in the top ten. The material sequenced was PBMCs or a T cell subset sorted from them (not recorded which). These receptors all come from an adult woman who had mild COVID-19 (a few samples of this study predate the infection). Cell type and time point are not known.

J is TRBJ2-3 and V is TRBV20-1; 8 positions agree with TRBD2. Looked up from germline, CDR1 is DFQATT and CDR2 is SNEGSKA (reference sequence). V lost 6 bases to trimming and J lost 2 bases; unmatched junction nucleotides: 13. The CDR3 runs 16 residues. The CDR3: CSAKVETSGDTDTQYF. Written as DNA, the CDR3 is TGCAGTGCAAAAGTGGAAACTAGCGGAGACACAGATACGCAGTATTTT.

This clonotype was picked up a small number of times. CDR3 bases: TGTGCCAGCAGCCAAGGCCTCGGGAGTGGCTACAATGAGCAGTTCTTC. Translation gives CASSQGLGSGYNEQFF. The V call is TRBV14, the J call TRBJ2-1, with D possibly TRBD2 on 6 matching bases. V was clipped by 1 base and J by 3 bases, with 13 bases between them. The length of the CDR3 is 16 residues. The germline V gene has CDR1 SGHDN and CDR2 FVKESK.

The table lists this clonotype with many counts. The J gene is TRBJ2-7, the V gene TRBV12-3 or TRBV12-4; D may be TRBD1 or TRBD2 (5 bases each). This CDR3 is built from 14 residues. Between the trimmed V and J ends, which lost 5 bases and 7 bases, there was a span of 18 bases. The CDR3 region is CASSADGASREQYF. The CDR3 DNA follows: TGTGCCAGCAGTGCGGACGGGGCTAGCCGGGAGCAGTACTTC.

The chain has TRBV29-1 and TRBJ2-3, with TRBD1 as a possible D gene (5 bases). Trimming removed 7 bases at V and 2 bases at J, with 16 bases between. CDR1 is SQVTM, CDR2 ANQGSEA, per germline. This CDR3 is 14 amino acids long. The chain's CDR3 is CSADSVTLTDTQYF. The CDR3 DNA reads TGCAGCGCCGACAGTGTCACTCTCACAGATACGCAGTATTTT.

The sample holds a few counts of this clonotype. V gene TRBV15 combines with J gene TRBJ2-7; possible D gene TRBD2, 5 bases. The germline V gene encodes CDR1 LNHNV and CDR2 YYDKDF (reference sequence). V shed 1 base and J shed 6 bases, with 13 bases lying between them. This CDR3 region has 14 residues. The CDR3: CATSRAVNAGEQYF. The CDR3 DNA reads TGTGCCACCAGCAGAGCGGTCAACGCGGGCGAGCAGTACTTC.

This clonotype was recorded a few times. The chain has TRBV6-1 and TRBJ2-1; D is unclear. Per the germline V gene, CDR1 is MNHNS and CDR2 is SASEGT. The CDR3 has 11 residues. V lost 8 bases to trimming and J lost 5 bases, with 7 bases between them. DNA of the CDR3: TGTGCCAGCGGCAGACACAATGAGCAGTTCTTC. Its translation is CASGRHNEQFF.

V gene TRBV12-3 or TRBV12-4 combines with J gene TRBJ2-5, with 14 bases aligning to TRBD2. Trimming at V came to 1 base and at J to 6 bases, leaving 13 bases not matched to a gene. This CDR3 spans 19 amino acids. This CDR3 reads CASSLVGGLAGVDLKTQYF. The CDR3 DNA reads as TGTGCCAGCAGTTTAGTTGGGGGACTAGCGGGAGTGGATTTGAAGACCCAGTACTTC.

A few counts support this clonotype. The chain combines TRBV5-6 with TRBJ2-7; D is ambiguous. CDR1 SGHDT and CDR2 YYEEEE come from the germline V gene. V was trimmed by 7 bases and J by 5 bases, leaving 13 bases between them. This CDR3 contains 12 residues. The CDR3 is CASGPWRDEQYF. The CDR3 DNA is TGTGCCAGCGGCCCCTGGCGCGACGAGCAGTACTTC.

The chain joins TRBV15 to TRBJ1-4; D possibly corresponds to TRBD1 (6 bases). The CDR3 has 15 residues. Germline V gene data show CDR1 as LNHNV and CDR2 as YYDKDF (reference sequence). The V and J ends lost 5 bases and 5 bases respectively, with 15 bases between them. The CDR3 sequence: CATSFSRGGNEKLFF. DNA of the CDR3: TGTGCCACCAGCTTCTCCAGGGGAGGGAATGAAAAACTGTTTTTT.

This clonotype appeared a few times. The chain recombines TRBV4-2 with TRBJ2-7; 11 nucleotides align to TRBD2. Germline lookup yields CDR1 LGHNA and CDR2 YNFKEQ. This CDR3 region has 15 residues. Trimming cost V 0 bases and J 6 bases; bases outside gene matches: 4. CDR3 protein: CASSQELAGVVEQYF. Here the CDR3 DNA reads TGTGCCAGCAGCCAAGAACTAGCGGGAGTGGTCGAGCAGTACTTC.

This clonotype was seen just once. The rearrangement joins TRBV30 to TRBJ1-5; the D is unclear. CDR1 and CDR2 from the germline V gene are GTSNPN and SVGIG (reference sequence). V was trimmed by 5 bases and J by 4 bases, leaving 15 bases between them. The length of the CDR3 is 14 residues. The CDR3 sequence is CAWSTIGVNQPQHF. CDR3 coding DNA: TGTGCCTGGTCGACAATTGGGGTTAATCAGCCCCAGCATTTT.

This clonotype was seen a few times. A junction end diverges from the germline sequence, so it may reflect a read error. The CDR3 nucleotides are TGTGCCAGCAGCCCAAAGACGGGCGCGGGAGAAGCCTTC. This codes for CASSPKTGAGEAF. This sequence joins TRBV5-4 and TRBJ2-1; 7 bases match TRBD2. CDR1 is SGHNT, CDR2 YYREEE, per germline (reference sequence). This CDR3 contains 13 residues.

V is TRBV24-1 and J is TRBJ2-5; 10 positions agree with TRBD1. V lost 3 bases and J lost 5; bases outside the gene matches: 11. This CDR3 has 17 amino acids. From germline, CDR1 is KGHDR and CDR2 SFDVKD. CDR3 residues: CATSDPGDRTGGETQYF. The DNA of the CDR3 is TGTGCCACCAGTGATCCGGGAGATCGGACAGGGGGGGAGACCCAGTACTTC.

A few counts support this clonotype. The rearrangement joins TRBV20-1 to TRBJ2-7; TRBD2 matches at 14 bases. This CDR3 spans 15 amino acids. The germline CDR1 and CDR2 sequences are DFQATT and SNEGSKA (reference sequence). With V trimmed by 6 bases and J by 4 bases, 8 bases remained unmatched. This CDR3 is CSAISRLAGGYEQYF. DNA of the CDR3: TGCAGTGCGATCTCGCGACTAGCGGGGGGGTACGAGCAGTACTTC.

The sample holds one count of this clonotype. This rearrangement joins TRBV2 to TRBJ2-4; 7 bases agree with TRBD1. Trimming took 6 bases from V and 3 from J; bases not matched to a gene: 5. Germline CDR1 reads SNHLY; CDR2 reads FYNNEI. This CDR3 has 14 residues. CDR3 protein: CASSARDSKNIQYF. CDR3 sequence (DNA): TGTGCCAGCAGCGCTCGGGACAGCAAAAACATTCAGTACTTC.

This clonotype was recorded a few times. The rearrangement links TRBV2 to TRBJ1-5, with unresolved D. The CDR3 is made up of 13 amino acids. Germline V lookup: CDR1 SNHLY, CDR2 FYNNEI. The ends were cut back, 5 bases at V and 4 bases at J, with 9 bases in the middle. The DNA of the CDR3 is TGTGCCAGCAGTCGGGCACAGAATCAGCCCCAGCATTTT. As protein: CASSRAQNQPQHF. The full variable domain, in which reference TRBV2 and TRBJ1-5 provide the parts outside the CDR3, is EPEVTQTPSHQVTQMGQEVILRCVPISNHLYFYWYRQILGQKVEFLVSFYNNEISEKSEIFDDQFSVERPDGSNFTLKIRSTKLEDSAMYFCASSRAQNQPQHFGDGTRLSIL.

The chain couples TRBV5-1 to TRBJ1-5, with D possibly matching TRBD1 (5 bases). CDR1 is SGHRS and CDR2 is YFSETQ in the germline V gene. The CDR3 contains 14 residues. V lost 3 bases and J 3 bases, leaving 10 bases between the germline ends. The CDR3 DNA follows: TGCGCCAGCAGCTACTCAGGGTTCAATCAGCCCCAGCATTTT. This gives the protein CASSYSGFNQPQHF. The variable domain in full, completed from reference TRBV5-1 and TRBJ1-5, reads KAGVTQTPRYLIKTRGQQVTLSCSPISGHRSVSWYQQTPGQGLQFLFEYFSETQRNKGNFPGRFSGRQFSNSRSEMNVSTLELGDSALYLCASSYSGFNQPQHFGDGTRLSIL.

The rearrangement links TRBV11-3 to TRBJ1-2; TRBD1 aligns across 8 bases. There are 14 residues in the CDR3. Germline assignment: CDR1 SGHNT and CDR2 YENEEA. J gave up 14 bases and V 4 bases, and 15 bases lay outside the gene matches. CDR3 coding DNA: TGTGCCAGCAGCTCTAGAGGGGCGGACAGGGCGAAGACCTTC. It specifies CASSSRGADRAKTF.

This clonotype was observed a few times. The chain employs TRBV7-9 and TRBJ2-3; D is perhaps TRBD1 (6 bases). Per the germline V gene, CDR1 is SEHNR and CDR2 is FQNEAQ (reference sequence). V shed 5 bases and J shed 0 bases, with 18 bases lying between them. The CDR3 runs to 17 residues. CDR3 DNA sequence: TGTGCCAGCAGCACTCCTCTTTCTGGGACAAGCACAGATACGCAGTATTTT. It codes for CASSTPLSGTSTDTQYF.

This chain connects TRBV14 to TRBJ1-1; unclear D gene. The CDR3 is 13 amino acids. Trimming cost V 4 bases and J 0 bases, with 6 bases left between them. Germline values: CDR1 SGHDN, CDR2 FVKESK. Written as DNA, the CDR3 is TGTGCCAGCAGCCGCCGACTGAACACTGAAGCTTTCTTT. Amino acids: CASSRRLNTEAFF.

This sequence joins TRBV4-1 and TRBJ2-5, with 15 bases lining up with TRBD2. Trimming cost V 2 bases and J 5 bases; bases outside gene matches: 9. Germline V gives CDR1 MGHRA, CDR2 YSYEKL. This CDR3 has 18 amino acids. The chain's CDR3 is CASSQLRTSGGAPETQYF. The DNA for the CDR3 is TGCGCCAGCAGCCAACTGAGGACTAGCGGGGGGGCCCCGGAGACCCAGTACTTC.

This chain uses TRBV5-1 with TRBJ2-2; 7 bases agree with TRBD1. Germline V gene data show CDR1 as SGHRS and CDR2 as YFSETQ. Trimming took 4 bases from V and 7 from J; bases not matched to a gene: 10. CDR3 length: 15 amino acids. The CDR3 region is CASSREGAIHGELFF. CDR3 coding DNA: TGCGCCAGCAGCCGCGAGGGGGCAATCCACGGGGAGCTGTTTTTT.

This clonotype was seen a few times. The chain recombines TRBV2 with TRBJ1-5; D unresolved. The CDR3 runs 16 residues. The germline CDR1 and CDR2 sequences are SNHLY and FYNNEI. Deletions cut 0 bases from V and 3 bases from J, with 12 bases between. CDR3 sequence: CASSEARLTANQPQHF. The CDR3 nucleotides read TGTGCCAGCAGTGAAGCGCGGTTGACGGCCAATCAGCCCCAGCATTTT.

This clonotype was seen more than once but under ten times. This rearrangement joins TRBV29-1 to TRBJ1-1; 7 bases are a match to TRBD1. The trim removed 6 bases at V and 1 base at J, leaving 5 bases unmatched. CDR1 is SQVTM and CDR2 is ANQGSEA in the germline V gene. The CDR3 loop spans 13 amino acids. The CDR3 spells CSVQGHGNTEAFF. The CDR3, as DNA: TGCAGCGTACAGGGGCACGGGAACACTGAAGCTTTCTTT.

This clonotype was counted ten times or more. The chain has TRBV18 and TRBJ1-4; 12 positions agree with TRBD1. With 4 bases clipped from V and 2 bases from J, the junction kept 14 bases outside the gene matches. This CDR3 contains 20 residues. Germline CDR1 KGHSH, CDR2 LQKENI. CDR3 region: CASSLKPGQGASATNEKLFF. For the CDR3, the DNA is TGTGCCAGCTCACTCAAGCCGGGACAGGGGGCTTCGGCGACTAATGAAAAACTGTTTTTT.

Here the CDR3 reads CASSVGTSPYEQYF. CDR3 nucleotide sequence: TGTGCCAGCAGCGTAGGGACGTCACCGTACGAGCAGTACTTC. The rearrangement joins TRBV9 to TRBJ2-7; no clear D gene. The CDR3 runs 14 residues. Trimming cost V 0 bases and J 4 bases, with 11 bases left between them. Germline-derived CDR1 and CDR2 are SGDLS and YYNGEE.

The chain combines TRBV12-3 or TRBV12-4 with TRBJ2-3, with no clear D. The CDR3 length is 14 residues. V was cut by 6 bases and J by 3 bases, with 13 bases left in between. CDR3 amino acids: CASSPSPRTDTQYF. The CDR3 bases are TGTGCCAGCAGCCCCTCCCCCCGGACAGATACGCAGTATTTT.

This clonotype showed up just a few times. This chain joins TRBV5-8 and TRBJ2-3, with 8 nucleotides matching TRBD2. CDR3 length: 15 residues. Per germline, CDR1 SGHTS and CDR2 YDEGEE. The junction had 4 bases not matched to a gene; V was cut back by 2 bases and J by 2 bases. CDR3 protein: CASSFLLAATDTQYF. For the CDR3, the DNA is TGTGCCAGCAGCTTTTTACTAGCGGCCACAGATACGCAGTATTTT.

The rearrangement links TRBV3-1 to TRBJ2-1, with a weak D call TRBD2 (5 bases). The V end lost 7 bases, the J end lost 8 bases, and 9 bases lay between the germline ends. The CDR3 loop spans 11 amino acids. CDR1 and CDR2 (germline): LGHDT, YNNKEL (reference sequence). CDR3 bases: TGTGCCAGCACCGGGATCCATGAGCAGTTCTTC. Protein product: CASTGIHEQFF.

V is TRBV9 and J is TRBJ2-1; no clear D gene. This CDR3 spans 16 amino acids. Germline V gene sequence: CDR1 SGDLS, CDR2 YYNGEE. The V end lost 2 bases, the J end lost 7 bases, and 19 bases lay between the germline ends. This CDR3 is CASSVTAFLNENEQFF. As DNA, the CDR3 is TGTGCCAGCAGCGTTACAGCGTTCCTTAATGAGAATGAGCAGTTCTTC.

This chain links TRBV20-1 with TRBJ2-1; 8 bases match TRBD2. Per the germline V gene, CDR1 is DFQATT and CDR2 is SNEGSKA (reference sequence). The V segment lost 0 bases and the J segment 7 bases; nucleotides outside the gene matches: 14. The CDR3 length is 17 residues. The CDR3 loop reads CSARDPTLAGHRNEQFF. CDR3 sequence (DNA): TGCAGTGCTAGAGATCCCACCCTAGCGGGCCATCGGAATGAGCAGTTCTTC.